One sample yielded the 13 T cell receptor beta chains listed below, sequenced in a study of CXCR3-negative and CXCR3-positive naive CD8 T cells. Preparation of TRB cDNA libraries relied on 5' RACE carrying UMI labels. One entry per CDR3 protein, without DNA, is what TCRdb gives after re-calling the 5' RACE reads. This sample's clone table lists about 70,000 distinct CDR3 sequences. The antigens of these receptors remain unknown. Broader study findings: Compared with CXCR3-negative naive cells, CXCR3-positive naive cells showed more hydrophobic TRB CDR3s.

Material for sequencing was naive CXCR3+ CD8+ T cells from blood. Subset specified: CD45RO-CCR7+CD27+CD95- naive CD8+ T cells expressing CXCR3 (TNR3+). Every receptor here comes from a human donor in good health. Some clones in this sample may be carry-over from other donors' samples.

This chain joins TRBV27 and TRBJ1-2; TCRdb designates TRBD1, a call that cannot be tested without DNA. The CDR3 covers 16 residues. The germline gives CDR1 MNHEY, CDR2 SMNVEV (reference sequence). This chain's CDR3 is CASSFFAGTGDYGYTF.

The CDR3 sequence is CASSLGEVTEAFF. This chain joins TRBV13 and TRBJ1-1. Per the germline V gene, CDR1 is PRHDT and CDR2 is FYEKMQ (reference sequence). This CDR3 comprises 13 residues.

The genes are TRBV29-1 and TRBJ2-7. The CDR3 has 13 residues. Germline CDR1 reads SQVTM; CDR2 reads ANQGSEA. The CDR3: CSVGGFSSYEQYF.

The chain combines TRBV7-6 with TRBJ2-7; TCRdb's D call, TRBD1, is unchecked because there is no DNA. The CDR3 consists of 15 residues. Germline V CDR1 and CDR2: SGHVS, FNYEAQ. CDR3: CASSPGQGASYEQYF.

J is TRBJ2-6 and V is TRBV29-1. CDR1 is SQVTM and CDR2 is ANQGSEA in the germline V gene. CDR3 length: 16 amino acids. CDR3 residues: CSVEDTLLPGANVLTF.

The V call is TRBV7-2, the J call TRBJ2-1; the D gene TCRdb calls, TRBD1, cannot be checked with no DNA. CDR1 SGHTA and CDR2 FQGNSA come from the germline V gene. The CDR3 runs to 16 residues. The CDR3 protein is CASGVLAGATYNEQFF.

The genes are TRBV27 and TRBJ2-2; TCRdb selects TRBD1, and the lack of DNA leaves this call unchecked. The CDR3 has 16 residues. CDR1 and CDR2 (germline): MNHEY, SMNVEV (reference sequence). CDR3 loop: CASSSLPGRGTGELFF.

The chain links TRBV20-1 to TRBJ2-3; TCRdb calls TRBD2, which cannot be checked without DNA. Germline CDR1 and CDR2: DFQATT and SNEGSKA (reference sequence). CDR3 length: 14 residues. CDR3 region: CSARDRELVDTQYF.

The rearrangement links TRBV28 to TRBJ2-2; TCRdb reports TRBD2, a call that lacks DNA to check it against. This CDR3 spans 17 amino acids. In germline, CDR1 is MDHEN, CDR2 SYDVKM. The CDR3 loop is CASSPSGRAIVTGELFF.

The rearrangement joins TRBV25-1 to TRBJ2-7; with no DNA, the TCRdb D assignment of TRBD1 cannot be verified. The CDR3 consists of 17 residues. The germline V gene encodes CDR1 MGHDK and CDR2 SYGVNS. The CDR3 spells CASSVPGQGTVLYEQYF.

The CDR3 loop is CASSFLQGPNYEQYF. The chain combines TRBV27 with TRBJ2-7; TCRdb picks TRBD1, but there is no DNA to check that call. CDR1 and CDR2 from the germline V gene are MNHEY and SMNVEV (reference sequence). The CDR3 totals 15 residues.

The V and J genes are TRBV6-2 or TRBV6-3 and TRBJ2-2; TCRdb outputs TRBD2, but without DNA this stays unchecked. Germline V gene data show CDR1 as MNHEY and CDR2 as SVGEGT. This CDR3 comprises 15 residues. CDR3 sequence reads: CASRPGLAYTGELFF.

The rearrangement joins TRBV5-1 to TRBJ2-1; TCRdb selects TRBD1, and the lack of DNA leaves this call unchecked. Germline V gene lookup returns CDR1 SGHRS and CDR2 YFSETQ. CDR3 length equals 19 residues. CDR3 in amino acids: CASSLGGTGAHHVYNEQFF. Combining the CDR3 with reference TRBV5-1 and TRBJ2-1 gives the whole variable domain KAGVTQTPRYLIKTRGQQVTLSCSPISGHRSVSWYQQTPGQGLQFLFEYFSETQRNKGNFPGRFSGRQFSNSRSEMNVSTLELGDSALYLCASSLGGTGAHHVYNEQFFGPGTRLTVL.